A single T cell receptor (beta chain) is shown here with its context. The antigen remains undetermined. The CDR3 consists of 15 residues. V lost 3 bases to trimming and J lost 3 bases, with 13 bases between them. Germline V gene sequence: CDR1 MNHEY, CDR2 SMNVEV (reference sequence). The PCR made use of 60 Vbeta and 13 Jbeta primers. Sequenced by immunoSEQ multiplex PCR; TCRdb stores in-frame clones only, minus some. The sample totals 100,000 to 150,000 clones. This specimen comes from a study of cytomegalovirus exposure and HLA in healthy donors. Background on the study: A prior study identified over 100 million unique TCR beta sequences from 200 million or so T cells. Findings of the study overall: A later analysis found TCR association rates differed by HLA locus, highest for DRB1 and lowest for HLA-C. Owing to their indistinguishability, certain V segments, notably TRBV6-2 and TRBV6-3, were excluded. It emerged from a later analysis that several of the most significant clusters appeared to be linked to common viral pathogens.

The V call is TRBV27, the J call TRBJ2-3; maybe TRBD2 (7 bases). Sequences were obtained from PBMCs. This TCR came from a woman aged 35 to 49 in good health and CMV-seronegative. The CDR3 is CASSFRGGGTDTQYF. As DNA, the CDR3 is TGTGCCAGCAGTTTTAGGGGAGGGGGTACAGATACGCAGTATTTT.